Listed here is a single T cell receptor (beta chain). Its antigen is not identified. This entry comes from a study of T cell responses to AZD1222 COVID-19 vaccine. Here immunoSEQ multiplex PCR was the method, and the copy in TCRdb shows in-frame clones only, minus some. Of roughly 120,000 clones in the sample, roughly nine tenths were seen once. V was trimmed by 2 bases and J by 2 bases, leaving 9 bases between them. This CDR3 has 14 amino acids. Germline V gene data show CDR1 as KGHSH and CDR2 as LQKENI. Study-level results: Reportedly, close to half of spike-specific TCRs are directed against unmutated variant regions. There were vaccine-associated CD4 TCRs across spike, dominant at 160-218 and 743-854. Only a handful of people who got AZD1222 tested seropositive at baseline.

The material sequenced was peripheral blood, taken on day 0 of AZD1222 vaccination. This TCR was recovered from an adult in good health. The J gene is TRBJ1-1, the V gene TRBV18; weak D call: TRBD1 (5 bases). CDR3 residues: CASSPSRVNTEAFF. Written as DNA, the CDR3 is TGTGCCAGCTCACCATCCAGGGTTAACACTGAAGCTTTCTTT.